This entry features one T cell receptor beta chain sequence. One entry per CDR3 protein results from TCRdb running MiXCR on the PCR reads. The sample contains around 40,000 distinct CDR3 sequences, roughly 19% of which appear only once. The CDR3 loop spans 15 amino acids. Germline CDR1 is LGHNA and CDR2 is YSLEER. Losses at the gene ends were 1 base for V and 7 bases for J; bases not matched to a gene: 7. Naive CD8 sequencing libraries were generated from around 18,000 to 910,000 sorted cells, with 10%, 30% or 50% RNA as input. These data belong to a study of molecular identifiers for immune sequencing clone quantification.

Material: naive CD8+ T cells from blood, with Jurkat cell RNA spiked in. Subset reported: FACS-sorted CD8+CD4-CCR7+CD45RA+ naive T cells. The origin of this receptor is a human donor in good health. Some libraries in this study had Jurkat cell RNA spiked in. The genes are TRBV4-3 and TRBJ2-3; 8 bases are a match to TRBD2. This CDR3 reads CASSQGRGGLHTQYF. The DNA of the CDR3 is TGCGCCAGCAGCCAAGGCCGGGGGGGCCTTCATACGCAGTATTTT.